The present entry profiles one TCR beta chain with its context. In the source study's methods: Amplified reference gene primers provided the basis for estimating nucleated cell counts. TCRdb keeps only in-frame clones here, not all; method: immunoSEQ multiplex PCR. V, J and clone size reflect that table, while D and trimming were determined from the DNA. The sample carries over 200,000 clones, approximately 90% recorded once. Trimming removed 5 bases at V and 1 base at J, with 13 bases between. CDR3 length: 15 residues. Germline values: CDR1 SGHTA, CDR2 FQGTGA. The data were obtained in a study of blood T cell repertoires in COVID-19. Study summary: The samples span acute and convalescent COVID-19 from the United States, Italy and Spain. T cells, B-cell-depleted T cells, or PBMCs supplied cDNA or gDNA.

The material sequenced was peripheral blood. The chain carries TRBV7-3 and TRBJ2-3; D may be TRBD2 (6 bases). This TCR was sampled from a woman in her 40s who had recovered from COVID-19. CDR3 protein: CASSPSRGGTDTQYF. CDR3 in DNA: TGTGCCAGCAGCCCAAGCCGCGGGGGCACAGATACGCAGTATTTT.